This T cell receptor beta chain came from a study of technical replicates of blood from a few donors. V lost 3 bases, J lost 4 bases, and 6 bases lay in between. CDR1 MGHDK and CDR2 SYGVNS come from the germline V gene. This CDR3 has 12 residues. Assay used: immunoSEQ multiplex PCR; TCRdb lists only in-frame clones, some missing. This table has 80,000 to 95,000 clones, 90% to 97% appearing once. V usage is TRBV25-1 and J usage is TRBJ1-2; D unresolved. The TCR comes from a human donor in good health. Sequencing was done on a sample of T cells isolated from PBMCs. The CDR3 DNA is TGTGCCAGCAGTGACTTGTCCTATGGCTACACCTTC. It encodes CASSDLSYGYTF.